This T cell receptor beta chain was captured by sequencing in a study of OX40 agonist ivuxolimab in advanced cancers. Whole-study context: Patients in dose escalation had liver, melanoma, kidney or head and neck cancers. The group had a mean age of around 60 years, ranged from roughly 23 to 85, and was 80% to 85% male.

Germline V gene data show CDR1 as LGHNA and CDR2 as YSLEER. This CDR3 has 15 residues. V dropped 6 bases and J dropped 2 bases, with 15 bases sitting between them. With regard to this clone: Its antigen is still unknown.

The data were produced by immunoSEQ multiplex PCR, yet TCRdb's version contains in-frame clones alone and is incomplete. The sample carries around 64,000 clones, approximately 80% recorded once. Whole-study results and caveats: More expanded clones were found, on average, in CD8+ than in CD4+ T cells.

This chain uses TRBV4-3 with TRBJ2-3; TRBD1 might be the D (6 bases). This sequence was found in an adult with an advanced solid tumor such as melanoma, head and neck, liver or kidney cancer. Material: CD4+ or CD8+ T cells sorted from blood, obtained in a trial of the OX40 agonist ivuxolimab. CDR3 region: CASSKNRVPTDTQYF. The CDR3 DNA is TGCGCCAGCAGTAAAAACAGGGTCCCCACAGATACGCAGTATTTT.